The next 22 T cell receptor beta chains were all read from a single sample in a study of post-analysis software for immune sequencing data. Regarding the study as a whole: Several TRBV segments occurring more often in patients than controls included TRBV5-6, TRBV5-1 and TRBV20-1.

The library was made from cDNA and included unique molecular identifiers. In TCRdb, the PCR reads were re-called with MiXCR into one record per CDR3 protein. Of some 690,000 distinct CDR3 sequences listed, more than 50% are singletons. No antigen has been identified for these receptors. Sample: blood. Receptors were obtained from a girl aged 2 to 9 with multiple sclerosis.

The chain links TRBV10-2 to TRBJ2-7; TRBD2 aligns across 12 bases. V was clipped by 1 base and J by 4 bases; unmatched bases: 14. Germline loops: CDR1 WSHSY, CDR2 SAAADI. The CDR3 is 19 residues long. The CDR3 sequence is CASSEYSGLAGFIGYEQYF. The CDR3 region has the DNA TGCGCCAGCAGTGAGTACTCTGGACTAGCGGGATTTATAGGGTACGAGCAGTACTTC.

The chain combines TRBV5-5 with TRBJ1-2, with D possibly being TRBD1 (5 bases). V dropped 0 bases and J dropped 3 bases, with 9 bases sitting between them. The CDR3 sequence is 14 residues long. CDR1 is SGHKS, CDR2 YYEKEE, per germline (reference sequence). The CDR3 DNA follows: TGTGCCAGCAGCTTGGAGGGGATCGACTATGGCTACACCTTC. It encodes CASSLEGIDYGYTF.

This clonotype was counted a few times. The V and J genes are TRBV12-3 or TRBV12-4 and TRBJ1-2, with D maybe TRBD1 (6 bases). The V end lost 0 bases, the J end lost 8 bases, and 16 bases lay between the germline ends. This CDR3 comprises 15 residues. The CDR3 sequence: CASSLAAGRGLGYTF. The CDR3 bases are TGTGCCAGCAGTTTAGCTGCAGGCAGGGGCCTCGGCTACACCTTC.

The chain is built from TRBV5-5 and TRBJ1-2; D is uncertain. The CDR3 extends over 13 amino acids. Germline values: CDR1 SGHKS, CDR2 YYEKEE (reference sequence). Trimming shortened V by 0 bases and J by 4 bases, and 7 bases separated the two germline ends. CDR3: CASSLERTYGYTF. The CDR3 DNA reads as TGTGCCAGCAGCTTGGAAAGGACCTATGGCTACACCTTC.

This clonotype has a single count. The chain employs TRBV7-2 and TRBJ1-1; the D is unclear. This CDR3 is 14 amino acids long. V was cut by 5 bases and J by 2 bases, with 12 bases left in between. Germline loops: CDR1 SGHTA, CDR2 FQGNSA. The CDR3 coding sequence is TGTGCCAGCAGCCCCTCGGGAGCCAACACTGAAGCTTTCTTT. Translation gives CASSPSGANTEAFF.

This chain links TRBV19 with TRBJ2-1; 11 bases match TRBD2. In germline, CDR1 is LNHDA, CDR2 SQIVND (reference sequence). V was clipped by 5 bases and J by 4 bases; unmatched bases: 4. This CDR3 has 15 amino acids. CDR3 sequence reads: CASSVTSGDYNEQFF. As DNA, the CDR3 is TGTGCCAGTAGTGTGACTAGCGGGGATTACAATGAGCAGTTCTTC.

This chain joins TRBV7-9 and TRBJ1-2; a weak D match, TRBD1 (6 bases). Germline V gene sequence: CDR1 SEHNR, CDR2 FQNEAQ (reference sequence). V shed 7 bases and J shed 4 bases, with 16 bases lying between them. The length of the CDR3 is 14 residues. CDR3 nucleotides: TGTGCCAGCACCTATCTACAGGGTGGCTATGGCTACACCTTC. Translation: CASTYLQGGYGYTF.

In this sample, this clonotype turned up many times. One junction end disagrees with the germline gene, perhaps due to a read error. The chain links TRBV5-1 to TRBJ2-1; D not resolved. This CDR3 has 12 residues. Looked up from germline, CDR1 is SGHRS and CDR2 is YFSETQ. The DNA for the CDR3 is TGCGCCAGCAGTTTGGACTACAATGAGCAGTTCTTC. Amino acid sequence: CASSLDYNEQFF.

The DNA of the CDR3 is TGCAGTGCTGAATCCGGGACTAGCAGGCCCTCCACAGATACGCAGTATTTT. Translating gives CSAESGTSRPSTDTQYF. The J gene is TRBJ2-3, the V gene TRBV20-1, with 9 bases lining up with TRBD2. With 5 bases clipped from V and 2 bases from J, the junction kept 14 bases outside the gene matches. Germline CDR1 DFQATT, CDR2 SNEGSKA (reference sequence). The CDR3 runs to 17 residues.

J is TRBJ1-2 and V is TRBV12-3 or TRBV12-4; D might be TRBD1 (6 bases). The CDR3 length is 15 residues. With 6 bases removed from V and 4 bases from J, the gap between germline ends came to 18 bases. CDR3 sequence reads: CASRMDSGGPYGYTF. For the CDR3, the DNA is TGTGCCAGCAGGATGGACAGCGGGGGCCCCTATGGCTACACCTTC.

This chain uses TRBV10-2 with TRBJ1-1; 7 bases are shared with TRBD1. Germline V gene sequence: CDR1 WSHSY, CDR2 SAAADI. With V trimmed by 6 bases and J by 0 bases, 10 bases remained unmatched. The CDR3 length is 16 residues. The CDR3 DNA follows: TGCGCCAGCAGCGAGCAAACAGGGGTGGTGAACACTGAAGCTTTCTTT. This sequence encodes CASSEQTGVVNTEAFF.

The chain has TRBV12-3 or TRBV12-4 and TRBJ2-3; 10 positions match TRBD1. The junction had 3 bases not matched to a gene; V was cut back by 0 bases and J by 3 bases. The CDR3 loop spans 16 amino acids. The CDR3 nucleotides read TGTGCCAGCAGTTTAGCCACGGGACAGGGGACAGATACGCAGTATTTT. It yields the protein CASSLATGQGTDTQYF.

This rearrangement joins TRBV6-1 to TRBJ2-7; 7 bases fit TRBD1. With 4 bases clipped from V and 4 bases from J, the junction kept 4 bases outside the gene matches. The CDR3 has 13 residues. CDR1 MNHNS and CDR2 SASEGT come from the germline V gene. This CDR3 is CASSAWTGYEQYF. DNA of the CDR3: TGTGCCAGCAGTGCCTGGACAGGTTACGAGCAGTACTTC.

This clonotype came up a few times. V gene TRBV6-5 combines with J gene TRBJ2-7; 16 positions agree with TRBD2. This CDR3 is 15 amino acids long. The germline V gene encodes CDR1 MNHEY and CDR2 SVGAGI. J gave up 4 bases and V 6 bases, and 3 bases lay outside the gene matches. CDR3 protein: CASRGLAGGPYEQYF. Here the CDR3 DNA reads TGTGCCAGCAGGGGACTAGCGGGAGGGCCTTACGAGCAGTACTTC.

In this sample, this clonotype turned up once. The chain carries TRBV5-1 and TRBJ2-5, with 7 nucleotides matching TRBD2. The ends lost 3 bases at V and 6 bases at J; junction bases unmatched: 17. CDR1 SGHRS and CDR2 YFSETQ come from the germline V gene. CDR3 length equals 17 residues. In nucleotides, the CDR3 is TGCGCCAGCAGCTGGGACTCTCCTGCTGGGAGGGCCAAGACCCAGTACTTC. Translating gives CASSWDSPAGRAKTQYF.

This clonotype appeared a few times. V and J are TRBV20-1 and TRBJ2-5; 9 bases align to TRBD1. This CDR3 is built from 15 residues. The germline gives CDR1 DFQATT, CDR2 SNEGSKA (reference sequence). The V gene end was trimmed by 4 bases and the J gene end by 7 bases; junction bases not matched to a gene: 13. This CDR3 is CSATVRTGEDVTQYF. DNA of the CDR3: TGCAGTGCTACCGTCCGGACAGGGGAAGACGTGACCCAGTACTTC.

The chain has TRBV24-1 and TRBJ2-1, with TRBD2 matching over 9 bases. Germline V gene data show CDR1 as KGHDR and CDR2 as SFDVKD. V lost 3 bases, J lost 4 bases, and 6 bases stayed unmatched. The CDR3 has 16 amino acids. CDR3 coding DNA: TGTGCCACCAGTGATCAAGCGGGGGGCGTTTACAATGAGCAGTTCTTC. Amino acid sequence: CATSDQAGGVYNEQFF.

The gene calls are TRBV5-1 and TRBJ1-2; TRBD1 agrees at 7 bases. Germline assignment: CDR1 SGHRS and CDR2 YFSETQ. This CDR3 is built from 15 residues. V lost 0 bases and J lost 7; bases outside the gene matches: 9. The CDR3 loop is CASSLGVGQEGGYTF. Here the CDR3 DNA reads TGCGCCAGCAGCTTGGGTGTTGGACAGGAGGGTGGCTACACCTTC. Full variable domain (remainder filled in from reference TRBV5-1 and TRBJ1-2): KAGVTQTPRYLIKTRGQQVTLSCSPISGHRSVSWYQQTPGQGLQFLFEYFSETQRNKGNFPGRFSGRQFSNSRSEMNVSTLELGDSALYLCASSLGVGQEGGYTFGSGTRLTVV.

For this clonotype: Relative to the germline gene, one junction end is altered; a read error may explain this. The chain couples TRBV5-1 to TRBJ2-1; D is ambiguous. The germline V gene has CDR1 SGHRS and CDR2 YFSETQ. The CDR3 runs 13 residues. CDR3 DNA sequence: TGCACCAGCAGCCCATCCTCCTACAATGAGCAGTTCTTC. Encoded protein: CTSSPSSYNEQFF.

A note on this clonotype: Its ends do not fully match the called genes, so a read error is possible. The chain links TRBV29-1 to TRBJ1-5; TRBD1 agrees at 8 bases. Germline V gene lookup returns CDR1 SQVTM and CDR2 ANQGSEA. The CDR3 has 15 amino acids. DNA for the CDR3: TGCAGTGTTGCCGGACAGGGAGCTGTAGATCAGCCCCAGCATTTT. It codes for CSVAGQGAVDQPQHF.

The chain links TRBV20-1 to TRBJ2-1, with TRBD2 as a possible D gene (6 bases). V was trimmed by 4 bases and J by 13 bases, leaving 17 bases between them. The CDR3 has 12 amino acids. In germline, CDR1 is DFQATT, CDR2 SNEGSKA (reference sequence). The CDR3 sequence is CSAIDLVSGQFF. CDR3 in DNA: TGCAGTGCTATAGATTTAGTTAGCGGCCAGTTCTTC.

The chain joins TRBV15 to TRBJ2-7; D call uncertain. CDR1 is LNHNV, CDR2 YYDKDF, per germline (reference sequence). Trimming took off 0 bases at V and 5 bases at J, with 5 bases between the two ends. The CDR3 has 12 residues. In nucleotides, the CDR3 is TGTGCCACCAGCAGAGATCGCAACGAGCAGTACTTC. This encodes CATSRDRNEQYF.